The clone carrying this T cell receptor (beta chain) was recorded at least ten times. One entry per CDR3 protein results from TCRdb running MiXCR on the 5' RACE reads. The sample consists of about 310,000 distinct CDR3 sequences, approximately 3.9% of them appearing once. This sample was included in a study of T cells after yellow fever vaccination. This CDR3 is 16 amino acids long. Trimming took off 1 base at V and 0 bases at J, with 10 bases between the two ends. Germline lookup yields CDR1 SEHNR and CDR2 FQNEAQ (reference sequence). The input for sequencing was PBMCs, taken on the day of the yellow fever booster vaccination. This clonotype was obtained from a man aged 18 to 30 who received the YFV17D yellow fever vaccine. The chain couples TRBV7-9 to TRBJ1-5; TRBD1 might be the D (5 bases). The CDR3 loop reads CASSLGGGYSNQPQHF. The CDR3 DNA reads as TGTGCCAGCAGCTTAGGTGGGGGTTATAGCAATCAGCCCCAGCATTTT.